The entry below describes one T cell receptor beta chain. Its antigen is currently unknown. Every one of the donors was a Caucasian adult that lived in Nashville, Tennessee. This record comes from a study of shared clonotypes between healthy human individuals. Study as a whole: The donors, two women and three men, were aged 18 to 49.

General observations from the study: The donor pool, a small one, limited the genetic and exposure-history diversity represented.

Per the germline V gene, CDR1 is SGHVS and CDR2 is FQNEAQ. With V trimmed by 5 bases and J by 4 bases, 9 bases remained unmatched. The length of the CDR3 is 15 residues. Authors' data handling: Owing to the provision of junction-only sequences devoid of quality scores by immunoSEQ, filtering differed. Here immunoSEQ multiplex PCR was the method, and the copy in TCRdb shows in-frame clones only, minus some. The V and J calls and clone size were taken over from that table, and D and trimming were inferred from the DNA. The sample carries 450,000 to 650,000 clones, around 81% recorded once. This receptor was identified in a woman in her forties in good health. Some clones in this sample may be carry-over from other donors' samples. The V call is TRBV7-8, the J call TRBJ1-1; 8 bases map to TRBD1. Sequencing used PBMCs. This chain's CDR3 is CASSTRDRRFTEAFF. CDR3 nucleotides: TGTGCCAGCAGCACCCGGGACAGGAGGTTCACTGAAGCTTTCTTT.